The source of this T cell receptor beta chain is a study of neurological immune-mediated disorders. Study results and limitations: Multiple sclerosis patients had less TCR clonal expansion than even healthy controls, unlike HTLV-1-associated myelopathy.

This CDR3 comprises 15 residues. In germline, CDR1 is SGHRS, CDR2 YFSETQ. J gave up 1 base and V 2 bases, and 3 bases lay outside the gene matches. Many counts were recorded for this clonotype. Its specificity is unknown. Unsorted libraries were derived from 2 million PBMCs stored at -80 C. cDNA synthesis was performed by 5'RACE with 10-nucleotide random UMIs. TCRdb reprocessed the 5' RACE reads with MiXCR, giving one entry per CDR3 protein. The table lists 65,000 to 85,000 distinct CDR3 sequences, 2.5% to 4% of them singletons. The rearrangement joins TRBV5-1 to TRBJ2-3; TRBD2 aligns across 8 bases. This sequence was found in a woman between 45 and 60 years old with multiple sclerosis. Sequencing was done on a sample of PBMCs. CDR3 nucleotides: TGCGCCAGCAGCTTTAGCGGGAAGGGCACAGATACGCAGTATTTT. Its protein product is CASSFSGKGTDTQYF. Looking up the rest from reference TRBV5-1 and TRBJ2-3 gives the full variable domain: KAGVTQTPRYLIKTRGQQVTLSCSPISGHRSVSWYQQTPGQGLQFLFEYFSETQRNKGNFPGRFSGRQFSNSRSEMNVSTLELGDSALYLCASSFSGKGTDTQYFGPGTRLTVL.